Each of the 31 T cell receptor beta chains below was sequenced from the same sample in a study of T cell changes during pregnancy in multiple sclerosis. Sequencing used immunoSEQ multiplex PCR; TCRdb keeps in-frame clones, though not all of them. The sample records 25,000 to 35,000 clones, approximately 91% being singletons. Sample: CD8+ T cells from peripheral blood mononuclear cells, taken in the second trimester of pregnancy. The receptor set was obtained from a female donor with multiple sclerosis, enrolled in a pregnancy study.

The chain links TRBV6-6 to TRBJ1-3; D perhaps matches TRBD1 (5 bases). The CDR3 is made up of 14 amino acids. Deletions cut 6 bases from V and 3 bases from J, with 12 bases between. Germline lookup yields CDR1 MNHNY and CDR2 SVGAGI (reference sequence). This CDR3 reads CASSLGGGGNTIYF. CDR3 nucleotide sequence: TGTGCCAGCAGCCTTGGCGGGGGTGGAAACACCATATATTTT.

The chain combines TRBV7-9 with TRBJ2-1, with 11 bases lining up with TRBD2. Germline CDR1 and CDR2: SEHNR and FQNEAQ (reference sequence). This CDR3 comprises 17 residues. J was trimmed by 2 bases and V by 1 base; bases with no gene match: 4. The CDR3 loop is CASSLVGGLAAYNEQFF. The CDR3 nucleotides are TGTGCCAGCAGCTTAGTCGGGGGACTAGCGGCCTACAATGAGCAGTTCTTC.

CDR3 amino acids: CASSSRLASSYEQYF. For the CDR3, the DNA is TGTGCCAGCAGCTCCCGACTAGCGTCATCCTACGAGCAGTACTTC. The chain has TRBV13 and TRBJ2-7; 8 bases are a match to TRBD2. After removal of 4 bases from V and 1 base from J, the junction contained 6 bases not matched to a gene. The CDR3 is 15 residues long. Looked up from germline, CDR1 is PRHDT and CDR2 is FYEKMQ (reference sequence).

The genes are TRBV7-8 and TRBJ2-5; 10 bases match TRBD1. The germline CDR1 and CDR2 sequences are SGHVS and FQNEAQ. V shed 2 bases and J 5 bases; nucleotides not matched to a gene: 8. CDR3 length: 16 amino acids. The CDR3 loop is CASSLKDRGRRETQYF. DNA of the CDR3: TGTGCCAGCAGCTTAAAGGACAGGGGGAGGCGGGAGACCCAGTACTTC.

J is TRBJ1-6 and V is TRBV5-1, with TRBD1 as a possible D gene (5 bases). Germline CDR1 and CDR2: SGHRS and YFSETQ. The CDR3 length is 15 residues. V lost 3 bases and J 8 bases, leaving 15 bases between the germline ends. The CDR3 spells CASSWGWEGYSPLHF. In DNA form, the CDR3 reads TGCGCCAGCAGCTGGGGGTGGGAGGGCTATTCACCCCTCCACTTT.

The V and J genes are TRBV4-3 and TRBJ1-4; weak D call: TRBD1 (5 bases). From germline, CDR1 is LGHNA and CDR2 YSLEER. Deletions cut 2 bases from V and 8 bases from J, with 15 bases between. CDR3 length: 15 amino acids. This chain's CDR3 is CASSQLTGGGEKLFF. In nucleotides, the CDR3 is TGCGCCAGCAGCCAATTAACCGGGGGAGGGGAAAAACTGTTTTTT.

By share, this clone counts as medium-sized (0.01 to 0.1%). The J gene is TRBJ2-1, the V gene TRBV18, with TRBD1 as a possible D gene (6 bases). CDR3 length equals 16 residues. V lost 3 bases to trimming and J lost 4 bases, with 16 bases between them. Germline V CDR1 and CDR2: KGHSH, LQKENI. CDR3 nucleotide sequence: TGTGCCAGCTCACCTCCCTGGGGTGACAGGTACAATGAGCAGTTCTTC. It specifies CASSPPWGDRYNEQFF.

The gene calls are TRBV28 and TRBJ1-5; 7 bases match TRBD1. V lost 5 bases and J lost 6; bases outside the gene matches: 7. The germline CDR1 and CDR2 sequences are MDHEN and SYDVKM. The CDR3 extends over 14 amino acids. CDR3 protein: CASSQGTAIQPQHF. The CDR3, as DNA: TGTGCCAGCAGTCAAGGGACAGCAATTCAGCCCCAGCATTTT.

The chain recombines TRBV6-5 with TRBJ2-7, with a tentative D call TRBD1 (6 bases). Germline V gene lookup returns CDR1 MNHEY and CDR2 SVGAGI. Trimming pared 2 bases from V and 3 bases from J, leaving 8 bases between. The length of the CDR3 is 13 residues. CDR3: CASSYGTYYEQYF. In DNA form, the CDR3 reads TGTGCCAGCAGTTACGGGACATACTACGAGCAGTACTTC.

In nucleotides, the CDR3 is TGTGCCAGCAGTAGGGAGCAGGGGCCCAATTCTAACTATGGCTACACCTTC. Translated: CASSREQGPNSNYGYTF. The chain combines TRBV2 with TRBJ1-2; perhaps TRBD1 as D (6 bases). CDR1 SNHLY and CDR2 FYNNEI come from the germline V gene. V lost 5 bases and J 0 bases, leaving 19 bases between the germline ends. This CDR3 has 17 amino acids.

V gene TRBV19 combines with J gene TRBJ2-3; the match to TRBD1 covers 7 bases. V lost 4 bases to trimming and J lost 2 bases; unmatched junction nucleotides: 15. Germline assignment: CDR1 LNHDA and CDR2 SQIVND (reference sequence). The CDR3 totals 18 residues. This chain's CDR3 is CASSSRVLGQSITDTQYF. DNA of the CDR3: TGTGCCAGTAGTAGCCGAGTCCTGGGACAGTCTATCACAGATACGCAGTATTTT.

This clone was seen a single time. The chain couples TRBV7-8 to TRBJ1-1; 9 bases map to TRBD1. The CDR3 has 16 residues. Looked up from germline, CDR1 is SGHVS and CDR2 is FQNEAQ. Germline trimming cut 1 base from V and 3 bases from J; bases unmatched to any gene: 6. This CDR3 reads CASSLEGQGLYTEAFF. CDR3 coding DNA: TGTGCCAGCAGCTTAGAGGGACAGGGTTTGTACACTGAAGCTTTCTTT.

The CDR3 coding sequence is TGCGCCAGCAGCCTCAGGGATGGGAACACTGAAGCTTTCTTT. This sequence encodes CASSLRDGNTEAFF. The rearrangement uses TRBV4-1 and TRBJ1-1, with TRBD1 as a possible D gene (5 bases). CDR3 size: 14 residues. CDR1 and CDR2 from the germline V gene are MGHRA and YSYEKL. The germline V and J ends were trimmed by 4 bases and 1 base, with 10 bases remaining between them.

This sequence joins TRBV2 and TRBJ1-5; D not certain. This CDR3 is built from 12 residues. V was cut by 5 bases and J by 2 bases, with 4 bases left in between. Germline V gene sequence: CDR1 SNHLY, CDR2 FYNNEI. The CDR3 reads CASSSGNQPQHF. The CDR3 DNA follows: TGTGCCAGCAGTTCGGGCAATCAGCCCCAGCATTTT.

The V call is TRBV10-2, the J call TRBJ2-7; tentatively, D is TRBD2 (5 bases). This CDR3 spans 17 amino acids. Looked up from germline, CDR1 is WSHSY and CDR2 is SAAADI. The ends were cut back, 2 bases at V and 4 bases at J, with 21 bases in the middle. The DNA for the CDR3 is TGCGCCAGCAGTGAGGCGCTCGGGGTAAAGGTTCCATACGAGCAGTACTTC. Its translation: CASSEALGVKVPYEQYF.

This clone was seen a single time. CDR3 in amino acids: CASSSGFYEQYF. The CDR3, as DNA: TGTGCCAGCAGCTCGGGATTCTACGAGCAGTACTTC. The chain recombines TRBV11-2 with TRBJ2-7; possibly TRBD2 for D (5 bases). Trimming took 4 bases from V and 3 from J, leaving 7 bases between them. In germline, CDR1 is SGHAT, CDR2 FQNNGV. This CDR3 has 12 amino acids.

J is TRBJ2-1 and V is TRBV4-3; TRBD1 aligns across 7 bases. The CDR3 is 18 amino acids. From germline, CDR1 is LGHNA and CDR2 YSLEER. V dropped 5 bases and J dropped 0; count of bases not matched to a gene: 13. In nucleotides, the CDR3 is TGCGCCAGCAGCTCGCATTGGACAGGCCGGAGCTCCTACAATGAGCAGTTCTTC. Residues: CASSSHWTGRSSYNEQFF.

V usage is TRBV4-1 and J usage is TRBJ2-1, with 7 bases fitting TRBD2. CDR3 length equals 15 residues. Germline CDR1 and CDR2: MGHRA and YSYEKL. After removal of 4 bases from V and 5 bases from J, the junction contained 8 bases not matched to a gene. CDR3 sequence (DNA): TGCGCCAGCAGCCCTCTGCGGGGGACCCACAATGAGCAGTTCTTC. This sequence encodes CASSPLRGTHNEQFF.

The chain is built from TRBV28 and TRBJ1-5; no clear D. V was cut by 5 bases and J by 0 bases, with 11 bases left in between. The CDR3 contains 15 residues. Germline lookup yields CDR1 MDHEN and CDR2 SYDVKM. The CDR3: CASSLSLISNQPQHF. The CDR3 DNA reads TGTGCCAGCAGTCTTTCTTTAATTAGCAATCAGCCCCAGCATTTT.

V and J are TRBV15 and TRBJ1-1; D is ambiguous. The germline V and J ends were trimmed by 0 bases and 5 bases, with 7 bases remaining between them. Germline V gene data show CDR1 as LNHNV and CDR2 as YYDKDF (reference sequence). The CDR3 contains 13 residues. DNA for the CDR3: TGTGCCACCAGCAGAGAGGGGAGAACTGAAGCTTTCTTT. It encodes CATSREGRTEAFF.

This rearrangement joins TRBV7-9 to TRBJ2-7; D may be TRBD2 (5 bases). Trimming took off 5 bases at V and 2 bases at J, with 16 bases between the two ends. This CDR3 is built from 15 residues. Germline CDR1 reads SEHNR; CDR2 reads FQNEAQ (reference sequence). This chain's CDR3 is CASSPGVSRAYEQYF. The CDR3 DNA sequence: TGTGCCAGCAGCCCCGGGGTATCCCGAGCCTACGAGCAGTACTTC.

The chain joins TRBV5-1 to TRBJ2-2; 8 bases align to TRBD1. Trimming took 0 bases from V and 7 from J; bases not matched to a gene: 2. The CDR3 has 14 residues. Germline V gene lookup returns CDR1 SGHRS and CDR2 YFSETQ. The CDR3 bases are TGCGCCAGCAGCTTGGGACAGGGGAACGGGGAGCTGTTTTTT. Protein: CASSLGQGNGELFF.

This clone ranks as medium-sized (0.01 to 0.1%). CDR3 sequence reads: CASSEEAGGGPSNEQFF. The CDR3 bases are TGTGCCAGCAGTGAGGAAGCGGGTGGGGGTCCTTCGAATGAGCAGTTCTTC. The chain links TRBV6-1 to TRBJ2-1, with D perhaps matching TRBD2 (6 bases). The CDR3 is made up of 17 amino acids. Trimming took 3 bases from V and 7 from J, leaving 22 bases between them. CDR1 and CDR2 from the germline V gene are MNHNS and SASEGT.

J is TRBJ1-1 and V is TRBV13; TRBD1 aligns across 9 bases. Germline-derived CDR1 and CDR2 are PRHDT and FYEKMQ (reference sequence). The CDR3 length is 17 residues. Losses at the gene ends were 4 bases for V and 0 bases for J; bases not matched to a gene: 9. The CDR3 sequence: CASSSPGQGSMNTEAFF. The CDR3 DNA sequence: TGTGCCAGCAGCTCCCCGGGACAGGGTTCTATGAACACTGAAGCTTTCTTT.

The CDR3 reads CASSLRDFGTEAFF. CDR3 coding DNA: TGTGCCAGCAGTTTAAGGGACTTCGGCACTGAAGCTTTCTTT. The genes are TRBV28 and TRBJ1-1, with D possibly being TRBD1 (5 bases). Per germline, CDR1 MDHEN and CDR2 SYDVKM. The germline V and J ends were trimmed by 2 bases and 4 bases, with 11 bases remaining between them. There are 14 residues in the CDR3.

The rearrangement uses TRBV5-6 and TRBJ2-7; D possibly corresponds to TRBD1 (5 bases). The CDR3 spans 15 residues. CDR1 SGHDT and CDR2 YYEEEE come from the germline V gene. V was clipped by 3 bases and J by 1 base, with 14 bases between them. CDR3 loop: CASSSDDSESYEQYF. CDR3 DNA: TGTGCCAGCAGCTCAGACGACAGTGAATCCTACGAGCAGTACTTC.

The CDR3 region is CASSPWTGYGYTF. Written as DNA, the CDR3 is TGCGCCAGCAGCCCCTGGACAGGCTATGGCTACACCTTC. The rearrangement uses TRBV5-1 and TRBJ1-2; the match to TRBD1 covers 7 bases. Germline loops: CDR1 SGHRS, CDR2 YFSETQ. J was trimmed by 4 bases and V by 4 bases; bases with no gene match: 4. This CDR3 has 13 residues.

V gene TRBV5-1 combines with J gene TRBJ2-7; D gene ambiguous. Germline V gene data show CDR1 as SGHRS and CDR2 as YFSETQ. This CDR3 is built from 13 residues. The V end lost 2 bases, the J end lost 2 bases, and 8 bases lay between the germline ends. The CDR3 loop reads CASSFAGPYEQYF. The DNA of the CDR3 is TGCGCCAGCAGCTTCGCAGGTCCCTACGAGCAGTACTTC.

This chain links TRBV28 with TRBJ2-7; D is ambiguous. Trimming removed 6 bases from V and 2 bases from J, with 14 bases in between. Germline CDR1 MDHEN, CDR2 SYDVKM. This CDR3 region has 14 residues. Here the CDR3 DNA reads TGTGCCAGCAGCTTTGAGACATCCCCCTACGAGCAGTACTTC. Residues: CASSFETSPYEQYF.

This chain links TRBV2 with TRBJ2-1; TRBD2 matches at 11 bases. V lost 6 bases and J lost 3; bases outside the gene matches: 4. Germline CDR1 SNHLY, CDR2 FYNNEI. This CDR3 has 15 residues. The CDR3 protein is CASRPSGGYYNEQFF. The CDR3 bases are TGTGCCAGCAGGCCTAGCGGGGGGTACTACAATGAGCAGTTCTTC.

The V gene is TRBV2, the J gene TRBJ2-5; no definite D call. V was pared by 4 bases and J by 14 bases, with 11 bases between. This CDR3 comprises 10 residues. Per germline, CDR1 SNHLY and CDR2 FYNNEI. CDR3: CASSVGSSYF. CDR3 in DNA: TGTGCCAGCAGTGTCGGGTCCTCATACTTC.